This T cell receptor beta chain was recovered during a study of blood T cell repertoires in COVID-19. Study summary: Acute and convalescent COVID-19 samples came from the United States, Italy and Spain. T cells, B-cell-depleted T cells, or PBMCs provided the cDNA or gDNA that served as material.

Germline V CDR1 and CDR2: LNHDA, SQIVND (reference sequence). V lost 5 bases, J lost 4 bases, and 8 bases stayed unmatched. CDR3 size: 17 residues. As originally analysed: The authors estimated nucleated cell counts from reference gene primer amplification. Here immunoSEQ multiplex PCR was the method, and the copy in TCRdb shows in-frame clones only, minus some. V and J calls and clone size are given by that table; D and trimming were obtained from the DNA. The sample contains 310,000 or so clones, roughly 87% of which appear only once. Recruits, aged roughly 18 to 89 years, lived in around 24 US areas. This clone was recorded only once.

The chain is built from TRBV19 and TRBJ2-6; 10 bases match TRBD1. The sample taken for sequencing was PBMCs or T cells enriched from blood (not recorded which). The clonotype comes from a young woman who had recovered from COVID-19. CDR3 loop: CASSADRGRWGANVLTF. The CDR3 bases are TGTGCCAGTAGTGCCGACAGGGGGCGATGGGGGGCCAACGTCCTGACTTTC.